The rows below give T cell receptor beta chains drawn from one sample of a study of CD8+ T cells in alopecia areata. Generated by immunoSEQ multiplex PCR, the TCRdb table keeps only in-frame clones and is missing some. The sample has about 200,000 clones; roughly three fifths are singletons. Material: CD8+ T cells sorted from blood. These receptors were collected from a human donor in good health. The CDR3 runs from the conserved cysteine through the conserved F or W. The D gene is left open where the match is weak. The listing skips clone size in some rows; elsewhere it reads once, few, many or a size class.

V	size	D	J	CDR3	DNA
TRBV19	NA	NA	TRBJ2-1	CASSILTGTIYNEQFF	TGTGCCAGTAGTATCCTTACCGGGACAATTTACAATGAGCAGTTCTTC
TRBV9	NA	NA	TRBJ2-1	CASSDARTADGEQFF	TGTGCCAGCAGCGACGCTCGTACGGCGGATGGGGAGCAGTTCTTC
TRBV20-1	NA	NA	TRBJ1-1	CSVNWNTEAFF	TGCAGTGTCAATTGGAACACTGAAGCTTTCTTT
TRBV5-1	NA	TRBD1	TRBJ2-7	CASSPQGQGYYEQYF	TGCGCCAGCAGCCCGCAGGGACAGGGATACTACGAGCAGTACTTC
TRBV5-4	NA	NA	TRBJ1-2	CASSSPQGGGTLYGYTF	TGTGCCAGCAGCAGCCCACAGGGTGGAGGGACCCTCTATGGCTACACCTTC
TRBV6-5	NA	NA	TRBJ2-2	CASSYSSGNTGELFF	TGTGCCAGCAGTTACTCGTCGGGGAACACCGGGGAGCTGTTTTTT
TRBV9	NA	NA	TRBJ1-2	CASSGVAGIGTF	TGTGCCAGCAGCGGGGTGGCGGGAATAGGAACCTTC
TRBV5-4	few	NA	TRBJ2-1	CASSLESREIKNEQFF	TGTGCCAGCAGCTTGGAATCCAGGGAGATCAAAAATGAGCAGTTCTTC
TRBV6-5	NA	NA	TRBJ2-1	CASSSGTNSLSEQFF	TGTGCCAGCAGTTCCGGGACGAATTCCCTCAGCGAGCAGTTCTTC
TRBV5-6	NA	TRBD1	TRBJ1-1	CASIHRGQATEAFF	TGTGCCAGCATCCACAGGGGGCAGGCGACTGAAGCTTTCTTT
TRBV4-1	NA	NA	TRBJ1-2	CASSQDPLANYGYTF	TGCGCCAGCAGCCAAGACCCTCTAGCGAACTATGGCTACACCTTC
TRBV12-5	NA	NA	TRBJ2-5	CASGLPDSNLEGQETQYF	TGTGCTAGTGGCCTACCCGACTCTAACCTCGAGGGGCAAGAGACCCAGTACTTC
TRBV29-1	NA	TRBD1	TRBJ2-7	CSVGGQPNRFYEQYF	TGCAGCGTTGGGGGACAGCCGAACCGGTTCTACGAGCAGTACTTC
TRBV13	NA	NA	TRBJ1-2	CASSPQGRNGYTF	TGTGCCAGCAGCCCTCAGGGTAGGAACGGCTACACCTTC
TRBV29-1	NA	TRBD1	TRBJ1-2	CSANPGGGYGYTF	TGCAGCGCAAATCCAGGGGGAGGATATGGCTACACCTTC
TRBV13	NA	TRBD2	TRBJ2-1	CASRNGLAGDNEQFF	TGTGCCAGCAGGAACGGACTAGCGGGGGACAATGAGCAGTTCTTC
TRBV7-9	NA	TRBD1	TRBJ1-2	CASSLGQEAYGYTF	TGTGCCAGCAGTTTGGGACAGGAGGCCTATGGCTACACCTTC
TRBV4-1	once	NA	TRBJ2-3	CASSQLTVGRADTQYF	TGCGCCAGCAGCCAACTAACGGTTGGTCGAGCAGATACGCAGTATTTT
TRBV4-1	NA	TRBD1	TRBJ2-7	CASSPWTGSGGEQYF	TGCGCCAGCAGCCCTTGGACAGGGTCAGGGGGAGAGCAGTACTTC
TRBV5-1	few	TRBD1	TRBJ2-7	CASSRAGTGAYEQYF	TGCGCCAGCAGCCGAGCCGGGACAGGGGCCTACGAGCAGTACTTC
TRBV5-1	NA	NA	TRBJ2-3	CASRPPADLYASTDTQYF	TGCGCCAGCAGACCCCCCGCCGACTTGTACGCTAGCACAGATACGCAGTATTTT
TRBV7-9	NA	TRBD1	TRBJ2-2	CASSVGQGISGELFF	TGTGCCAGCAGCGTGGGACAGGGAATATCTGGGGAGCTGTTTTTT
TRBV19	few	TRBD1	TRBJ1-1	CASSPVRGLVNTEAFF	TGTGCCAGTAGTCCGGTGAGGGGGCTAGTGAACACTGAAGCTTTCTTT
TRBV9	NA	TRBD2	TRBJ2-2	CASREREETGELFF	TGTGCCAGCAGGGAGCGGGAGGAGACCGGGGAGCTGTTTTTT
TRBV29-1	NA	TRBD1	TRBJ1-2	CSVEGRQGADVQHGYTF	TGCAGCGTTGAAGGGAGACAGGGGGCCGACGTTCAGCATGGCTACACCTTC
TRBV13	NA	NA	TRBJ2-2	CASSFYREDTGELFF	TGTGCCAGCAGCTTTTACCGGGAAGACACCGGGGAGCTGTTTTTT
TRBV5-6	NA	NA	TRBJ1-5	CASSAGNQPQHF	TGTGCCAGCAGCGCCGGCAATCAGCCCCAGCATTTT
TRBV7-9	NA	NA	TRBJ2-5	CASSPPAGKRETQYF	TGTGCCAGCAGCCCGCCAGCAGGGAAGCGAGAGACCCAGTACTTC
TRBV7-8	NA	NA	TRBJ2-3	CASSFPLDTQYF	TGTGCCAGCAGCTTCCCCCTAGATACGCAGTATTTT
TRBV5-1	NA	TRBD1	TRBJ1-2	CASSGQGMNYGYTF	TGCGCCAGCAGCGGACAGGGAATGAACTATGGCTACACCTTC
TRBV27	NA	TRBD1	TRBJ2-6	CASRPGQLFSGANVLTF	TGTGCCAGCAGACCGGGACAGTTGTTCTCTGGGGCCAACGTCCTGACTTTC
TRBV7-6	few	TRBD2	TRBJ2-1	CASSFRSGGADEQFF	TGTGCCAGCAGCTTTCGTAGCGGGGGGGCGGATGAGCAGTTCTTC
TRBV28	few	TRBD1	TRBJ2-5	CASSPQGLGETQYF	TGTGCCAGCAGTCCACAGGGGCTTGGGGAGACCCAGTACTTC
TRBV2	NA	TRBD2	TRBJ2-3	CASSPSGGLSDTQYF	TGTGCCAGCAGCCCTAGCGGGGGTTTGTCAGATACGCAGTATTTT
TRBV19	NA	NA	TRBJ1-4	CASSTLGNLNEKLFF	TGTGCCAGTAGTACCCTGGGAAACCTTAATGAAAAACTGTTTTTT
TRBV27	NA	NA	TRBJ2-3	CASSFSRTDTQYF	TGTGCCAGCAGTTTCAGCAGGACAGATACGCAGTATTTT
TRBV6-5	NA	TRBD1	TRBJ1-2	CASTGAGGSNYGYTF	TGTGCCAGCACCGGCGCAGGGGGCTCGAACTATGGCTACACCTTC
TRBV29-1	few	NA	TRBJ1-5	CSVGEYGSNQPQHF	TGCAGCGTGGGTGAGTACGGAAGCAATCAGCCCCAGCATTTT
TRBV5-6	once	NA	TRBJ1-5	CASSLGQVSNQPQHF	TGTGCCAGCAGCTTGGGACAGGTTAGCAATCAGCCCCAGCATTTT
TRBV6-5	NA	NA	TRBJ1-1	CASSYWGDGEAFF	TGTGCCAGCAGTTACTGGGGTGATGGTGAAGCTTTCTTT
TRBV7-6	few	NA	TRBJ2-1	CASSFGGHEQFF	TGTGCCAGCAGCTTTGGAGGGCATGAGCAGTTCTTC
TRBV23-1	once	NA	TRBJ2-7	CASSQSNRVAYEQYF	TGCGCCAGCAGTCAATCGAACAGGGTGGCCTACGAGCAGTACTTC
TRBV7-6	few	NA	TRBJ1-3	CASSSAGGSTIYF	TGTGCCAGCAGTTCCGCCGGCGGGTCCACCATATATTTT
TRBV19	NA	NA	TRBJ1-1	CASRRLNTEAFF	TGTGCCTCCCGAAGGCTGAACACTGAAGCTTTCTTT
TRBV6-5	NA	NA	TRBJ1-1	CASSKAPGPNTEAFF	TGTGCCAGCTCGAAGGCCCCAGGACCGAACACTGAAGCTTTCTTT
TRBV5-3	NA	NA	TRBJ2-7	CASSLVDREDYEQYF	TGTGCCAGCAGCTTGGTTGACAGGGAGGACTACGAGCAGTACTTC
TRBV4-1	NA	TRBD1	TRBJ1-5	CASSQVRTGDQPQHF	TGCGCCAGCAGCCAAGTTCGGACAGGGGATCAGCCCCAGCATTTT
TRBV10-3	few	NA	TRBJ2-7	CAISGGDSSSYEQYF	TGTGCCATCAGTGGGGGAGACTCTAGCTCCTACGAGCAGTACTTC